The 20 T cell receptor beta chains below come from one sample, sequenced in a study of blood T cell repertoires in COVID-19. Assay used: immunoSEQ multiplex PCR; TCRdb lists only in-frame clones, some missing. The sample consists of some 120,000 clones, about four fifths of them appearing once. Material: peripheral blood. The receptors were sampled from a woman in her forties or fifties with acute or convalescent COVID-19.

This clone was picked up one time. The V gene is TRBV6-4, the J gene TRBJ2-1; 8 bases align to TRBD1. After removal of 7 bases from V and 5 bases from J, the junction contained 7 bases not matched to a gene. The CDR3 contains 14 residues. Germline CDR1 and CDR2: MRHNA and SNTAGT. Here the CDR3 reads CASKQGEQNNEQFF. The DNA for the CDR3 is TGTGCCAGCAAACAGGGGGAACAAAACAATGAGCAGTTCTTC.

V gene TRBV4-1 combines with J gene TRBJ2-5, with 11 bases aligning to TRBD1. The CDR3 is 14 amino acids. Germline V lookup: CDR1 MGHRA, CDR2 YSYEKL. The junction had 4 bases not matched to a gene; V was cut back by 5 bases and J by 5 bases. The CDR3 here is CASSTRTGGETQYF. CDR3 sequence (DNA): TGCGCCAGCAGCACCCGGACAGGGGGCGAGACCCAGTACTTC.

The V and J genes are TRBV6-5 and TRBJ1-2; 9 nucleotides line up with TRBD1. The CDR3 covers 15 residues. Germline assignment: CDR1 MNHEY and CDR2 SVGAGI. After removal of 6 bases from V and 3 bases from J, the junction contained 8 bases not matched to a gene. The CDR3: CASRAQGAQDYGYTF. In DNA form, the CDR3 reads TGTGCCAGCAGGGCACAGGGGGCGCAGGACTATGGCTACACCTTC.

This clone was observed once. The J gene is TRBJ2-1, the V gene TRBV5-1, with TRBD1 matching over 8 bases. J gave up 4 bases and V 3 bases, and 3 bases lay outside the gene matches. This CDR3 spans 14 amino acids. CDR1 SGHRS and CDR2 YFSETQ come from the germline V gene. CDR3 nucleotides: TGCGCCAGCAGCTCTAGGACAGGGTACAATGAGCAGTTCTTC. This sequence encodes CASSSRTGYNEQFF.

The rearrangement uses TRBV5-6 and TRBJ2-7; tentatively, D is TRBD1 (5 bases). Germline lookup yields CDR1 SGHDT and CDR2 YYEEEE. This CDR3 region has 14 residues. Deletions cut 3 bases from V and 1 base from J, with 11 bases between. The CDR3: CASSWWTNSYEQYF. In DNA, the CDR3 is TGTGCCAGCAGCTGGTGGACAAATTCCTACGAGCAGTACTTC.

This chain links TRBV29-1 with TRBJ2-2; 9 bases fit TRBD1. This CDR3 is 14 amino acids long. Germline loops: CDR1 SQVTM, CDR2 ANQGSEA. With 2 bases clipped from V and 6 bases from J, the junction kept 4 bases outside the gene matches. CDR3 amino acids: CSVELDRGAGELFF. The CDR3 region has the DNA TGCAGCGTTGAATTGGACAGGGGCGCCGGGGAGCTGTTTTTT.

This rearrangement joins TRBV19 to TRBJ2-1; 12 bases line up with TRBD2. Per germline, CDR1 LNHDA and CDR2 SQIVND (reference sequence). V lost 2 bases to trimming and J lost 5 bases; unmatched junction nucleotides: 1. This CDR3 is built from 15 residues. CDR3 in amino acids: CASSIWTSGDNEQFF. In DNA form, the CDR3 reads TGTGCCAGTAGTATATGGACTAGCGGGGACAATGAGCAGTTCTTC.

This sequence joins TRBV24-1 and TRBJ2-5; 7 nucleotides line up with TRBD1. This CDR3 has 13 residues. Germline values: CDR1 KGHDR, CDR2 SFDVKD. The V segment lost 3 bases and the J segment 5 bases; nucleotides outside the gene matches: 2. The CDR3 DNA sequence: TGTGCCACCAGTGATAGGGGGCTGGAGACCCAGTACTTC. Translation: CATSDRGLETQYF.

The rearrangement uses TRBV7-2 and TRBJ1-4; 9 nucleotides agree with TRBD1. Trimming cost V 1 base and J 5 bases; bases outside gene matches: 5. The CDR3 has 16 residues. From germline, CDR1 is SGHTA and CDR2 FQGNSA. The CDR3 nucleotides read TGTGCCAGCAGCTTAGAGGGCGGACAGGGGAATGAAAAACTGTTTTTT. Its protein is CASSLEGGQGNEKLFF.

V gene TRBV7-9 combines with J gene TRBJ1-3; D gene ambiguous. Germline loops: CDR1 SEHNR, CDR2 FQNEAQ (reference sequence). This CDR3 region has 13 residues. Trimming shortened V by 10 bases and J by 3 bases, and 13 bases separated the two germline ends. In nucleotides, the CDR3 is TGTGCCACTAGGATGGCGGGTGGAAACACCATATATTTT. Translating it yields CATRMAGGNTIYF.

The chain joins TRBV29-1 to TRBJ2-7, with 9 bases identical to TRBD1. In germline, CDR1 is SQVTM, CDR2 ANQGSEA. The CDR3 contains 12 residues. The V gene end was trimmed by 6 bases and the J gene end by 6 bases; junction bases not matched to a gene: 6. DNA of the CDR3: TGCAGCGTCGGGACAGGGAATCGCGAGCAGTACTTC. Protein: CSVGTGNREQYF.

The chain uses TRBV6-5 and TRBJ1-2; TRBD1 is a possible D gene (6 bases). This CDR3 region has 13 residues. Germline V gives CDR1 MNHEY, CDR2 SVGAGI. The V end lost 8 bases, the J end lost 6 bases, and 16 bases lay between the germline ends. The CDR3 DNA sequence: TGTGCCAGCCACACCCGAGGGGGGGATGGCTACACCTTC. Residues: CASHTRGGDGYTF.

The table lists this clone with a count of one. V is TRBV18 and J is TRBJ1-5; TRBD1 matches at 9 bases. CDR1 is KGHSH and CDR2 is LQKENI in the germline V gene. With V trimmed by 4 bases and J by 6 bases, 4 bases remained unmatched. The CDR3 runs to 14 residues. CDR3 nucleotide sequence: TGTGCCAGCTCACTGGACAGGGGAGTTCAGCCCCAGCATTTT. It translates to CASSLDRGVQPQHF.

This chain links TRBV5-4 with TRBJ1-2; no clear D. V was shortened by 6 bases and J by 8 bases, with 26 bases between the two germline ends. Germline CDR1 is SGHNT and CDR2 is YYREEE (reference sequence). This CDR3 has 16 amino acids. CDR3 in DNA: TGTGCCAGCACCCCGGCGAGGGCCGAACCTCTTAAGGGCTACACCTTC. Protein: CASTPARAEPLKGYTF.

The genes are TRBV6-6 and TRBJ1-1, with D tentatively TRBD1 (5 bases). Germline loops: CDR1 MNHNY, CDR2 SVGAGI (reference sequence). The CDR3 sequence is 14 residues long. The germline V and J ends were trimmed by 2 bases and 11 bases, with 18 bases remaining between them. The CDR3 region has the DNA TGTGCCAGCAGTTACGGCCGGGACTCTTTTTATGCTTTCTTT. Translating it yields CASSYGRDSFYAFF.

Ten or more counts support this clone. This rearrangement joins TRBV24-1 to TRBJ2-1, with 7 bases fitting TRBD2. The CDR3 sequence is 14 residues long. V dropped 7 bases and J dropped 5; count of bases not matched to a gene: 7. Germline assignment: CDR1 KGHDR and CDR2 SFDVKD. The CDR3 DNA follows: TGTGCCACCAGGGGACTGGGGGGGGACAATGAGCAGTTCTTC. This sequence encodes CATRGLGGDNEQFF.

The J gene is TRBJ2-7, the V gene TRBV6-1; the D is unclear. This CDR3 has 14 residues. The germline CDR1 and CDR2 sequences are MNHNS and SASEGT. V was clipped by 0 bases and J by 6 bases, with 12 bases between them. DNA of the CDR3: TGTGCCAGCAGTGAAGCGCGTCTAGTCGGCGAGCAGTACTTC. It translates to CASSEARLVGEQYF.

The chain is built from TRBV15 and TRBJ1-5; D is uncertain. Per the germline V gene, CDR1 is LNHNV and CDR2 is YYDKDF (reference sequence). The CDR3 contains 15 residues. The V end lost 0 bases, the J end lost 6 bases, and 12 bases lay between the germline ends. CDR3 DNA: TGTGCCACCAGCAGAGATCGAGGGTCGAGTCAGCCCCAGCATTTT. It codes for CATSRDRGSSQPQHF.

CDR3 DNA: TGTGCCAGCCTCAACGAGGGCTACGAGCAGTACTTC. Translated, it gives CASLNEGYEQYF. The chain uses TRBV28 and TRBJ2-7; possibly TRBD2 for D (5 bases). Germline CDR1 MDHEN, CDR2 SYDVKM. Trimming took 8 bases from V and 3 from J, leaving 11 bases between them. The CDR3 has 12 residues. Variable domain in full (rest from reference TRBV28 and TRBJ2-7): DVKVTQSSRYLVKRTGEKVFLECVQDMDHENMFWYRQDPGLGLRLIYFSYDVKMKEKGDIPEGYSVSREKKERFSLILESASTNQTSMYLCASLNEGYEQYFGPGTRLTVT.

The chain joins TRBV6-6 to TRBJ1-2; 9 nucleotides agree with TRBD1. V was clipped by 10 bases and J by 2 bases; unmatched bases: 11. This CDR3 is built from 15 residues. The germline V gene has CDR1 MNHNY and CDR2 SVGAGI (reference sequence). CDR3 DNA sequence: TGTGCCATCCTAAAGGGGACAGGGTACAACTATGGCTACACCTTC. Its protein is CAILKGTGYNYGYTF.